This T cell receptor (beta chain) was sequenced in a study of shared clonotypes between healthy human individuals. Looking at the study overall: Sampling drew on donors who were a couple of women and a few men aged 18 to 49.

The authors sequenced unsorted PBMC DNA on ten immunoSEQ deep assay plates. Profiled with immunoSEQ multiplex PCR; TCRdb holds only in-frame clones, not every one. Here the sample spans approximately 440,000 clones, roughly three quarters being singletons. Sequencing used PBMCs. The source is a woman aged 40-49 years in good health. Some clones in this sample may be carry-over from other donors' samples.

The CDR3: CASSVISWESSYNEQFF. The DNA of the CDR3 is TGCGCCAGCAGCGTCATCAGCTGGGAGAGCTCCTACAATGAGCAGTTCTTC. The chain is built from TRBV5-1 and TRBJ2-1; D possibly corresponds to TRBD2 (5 bases). The length of the CDR3 is 17 residues. V lost 4 bases and J 0 bases, leaving 17 bases between the germline ends. Germline V lookup: CDR1 SGHRS, CDR2 YFSETQ.